Included here is one T cell receptor (beta chain) sequence, with context. The antigen is not known. The sample belongs to a study of T cell responses to AZD1222 COVID-19 vaccine. Study conclusions and caveats: The study sampled repertoires only after the peak T cell response. The donors showed a predominance of white British ancestry and of females, with possible underestimation of clonal diversity. Seropositive AZD1222 recipients at baseline numbered only five to seven.

Profiling relied on immunoSEQ multiplex PCR, and the TCRdb table lists in-frame clones only, not all of them. The sample has 75,000 to 100,000 clones, nearly 90% seen once. The CDR3 extends over 15 amino acids. Germline V gene data show CDR1 as SGHVS and CDR2 as FQNEAQ. The trim removed 6 bases at V and 7 bases at J, leaving 15 bases unmatched. This chain uses TRBV7-8 with TRBJ2-7, with 7 bases that match TRBD2. This TCR derives from an adult in good health. Source: peripheral blood, taken on day 0 of AZD1222 vaccination. The CDR3 bases are TGTGCCAGCAGGCCCCCGGGACTATTGAACGGGGAGCAGTACTTC. Translation: CASRPPGLLNGEQYF.